This section outlines one T cell receptor beta chain sequence together with its context. No antigen is known for it. The CDR3 is 13 amino acids. Trimming stripped 5 bases from V and 2 bases from J, with 12 bases between. Germline V gene sequence: CDR1 DFQATT, CDR2 SNEGSKA (reference sequence). The sample is drawn from a study of blood T cells in healthy people across ages. Notes on the study in general: Unsorted PBMC material precluded a definitive naive versus antigen-experienced comparison.

Alongside a J-beta primer mix, a sample-barcoded 5' primer served in a second PCR lasting roughly 6 to 11 cycles. Every molecule of cDNA carried a tag from a template-switch adaptor with 12 random nucleotides. In TCRdb, the 5' RACE reads were re-called with MiXCR into one record per CDR3 protein. The sample contains hundreds of thousands of distinct CDR3 sequences, approximately 48% of which appear only once. Donors ranged from about 6 to 90 years old and were healthy Caucasians in Russia. Collection of roughly 9.8 milliliters of peripheral blood was performed for each donor. Sequenced material: blood. The V and J genes are TRBV20-1 and TRBJ1-2; D is undetermined. The TCR originated in a man between 60 and 75 years old in good health. The CDR3 is CSAVPDPNYGYTF. CDR3 nucleotides: TGCAGTGCTGTCCCTGACCCCAACTATGGCTACACCTTC.